This T cell receptor (beta chain) originates from a study of CD8 T cells in ankylosing spondylitis. Study-wide results and caveats: Before this, some motif variants had been reported in reactive arthritis synovial fluid and blood. According to the report, clones linked to the disease were significantly enriched in matched synovial fluid samples taken from ankylosing spondylitis patients. One TCR beta motif, made up of 7 or 8 highly homologous variants, appeared characteristic of ankylosing spondylitis blood.

After removal of 5 bases from V and 2 bases from J, the junction contained 6 bases not matched to a gene. CDR3 size: 16 residues. CDR1 is MNHEY and CDR2 is SMNVEV in the germline V gene (reference sequence). Quantitative 5'-RACE with molecular barcodes generated TCR beta libraries. TCRdb reanalysed the 5' RACE reads using MiXCR and keeps one entry per CDR3 protein. Among hundreds of thousands of distinct CDR3 sequences listed, roughly 27% were seen once. Regarding this clonotype: Its antigen is not known.

This receptor was taken from a male donor with ankylosing spondylitis. This chain joins TRBV27 and TRBJ2-3; TRBD2 matches 11 bases. Material: blood, either unsorted or a sorted T cell fraction (not recorded which). CDR3 sequence (DNA): TGTGCCAGCAGTCTACGACTAGCGGGGATCACAGATACGCAGTATTTT. Its protein product is CASSLRLAGITDTQYF.